Presented here are 19 T cell receptor beta chains from one specimen sequenced in a study of preoperative IRX-2 immunotherapy in early breast cancer. Libraries were prepared by immunoSEQ multiplex PCR; TCRdb keeps only in-frame clonotypes and omits some of them. The data show around 30,000 clones, over 75% seen once. Treatment defined: preoperative locoregional IRX-2 cytokine immunotherapy. Sample collection occurred from a patient treated with IRX-2 immunotherapy. The source of these receptors is a human donor with breast cancer.

As to this clone: Germline is not matched at one junction end, which may reflect a read error. This chain links TRBV6-8 with TRBJ2-2; maybe TRBD2 (6 bases). CDR3 length equals 13 residues. Germline CDR1 and CDR2: MNHGY and SAAAGT. The CDR3 coding sequence is TGTGCCATCAGTAGCGGAAACACCGGGGAGCTGTTTTTT. Amino acid sequence: CAISSGNTGELFF.

V usage is TRBV15 and J usage is TRBJ1-1; D is possibly TRBD1 (5 bases). Germline V lookup: CDR1 LNHNV, CDR2 YYDKDF (reference sequence). V lost 0 bases to trimming and J lost 10 bases, with 15 bases between them. The CDR3 sequence is 14 residues long. The CDR3 sequence is CATSRESGAFTAFF. The CDR3 DNA reads TGTGCCACCAGCAGAGAGTCCGGGGCATTTACAGCTTTCTTT. Based on the CDR3 plus reference TRBV15 and TRBJ1-1, the full variable domain is DAMVIQNPRYQVTQFGKPVTLSCSQTLNHNVMYWYQQKSSQAPKLLFHYYDKDFNNEADTPDNFQSRRPNTSFCFLDIRSPGLGDTAMYLCATSRESGAFTAFFGQGTRLTVV.

The rearrangement uses TRBV30 and TRBJ1-2, with D hard to call. The germline gives CDR1 GTSNPN, CDR2 SVGIG (reference sequence). This CDR3 contains 14 residues. V lost 2 bases and J 2 bases, leaving 12 bases between the germline ends. The CDR3 loop reads CAWSFSNLNYGYTF. The CDR3 nucleotides are TGTGCCTGGAGTTTCAGCAACCTAAACTATGGCTACACCTTC.

V is TRBV6-8 and J is TRBJ2-7; 9 nucleotides match TRBD1. Losses at the gene ends were 7 bases for V and 0 bases for J; bases not matched to a gene: 4. Germline V gene lookup returns CDR1 MNHGY and CDR2 SAAAGT. The CDR3 extends over 14 amino acids. CDR3 in DNA: TGTGCCAGCACCTGGACAGGGGACTCCTACGAGCAGTACTTC. Its protein is CASTWTGDSYEQYF.

V gene TRBV11-3 combines with J gene TRBJ2-7; D possibly corresponds to TRBD2 (5 bases). CDR1 is SGHNT, CDR2 YENEEA, per germline. The CDR3 consists of 15 residues. Trimming cost V 6 bases and J 1 base, with 16 bases left between them. The CDR3 nucleotides read TGTGCCAGCAGTATGCGGAGCGGTCGGTCCTACGAGCAGTACTTC. Protein sequence: CASSMRSGRSYEQYF.

The chain carries TRBV28 and TRBJ2-7; 7 bases line up with TRBD1. Germline CDR1 is MDHEN and CDR2 is SYDVKM. The CDR3 loop spans 14 amino acids. Trimming removed 8 bases from V and 2 bases from J; junction bases left unmatched: 9. The DNA of the CDR3 is TGTGCCAGCGTCCCTAGGGGGCGAACCTACGAGCAGTACTTC. It encodes CASVPRGRTYEQYF.

The genes are TRBV11-3 and TRBJ2-5, with D unclear. This CDR3 has 15 amino acids. The germline V gene has CDR1 SGHNT and CDR2 YENEEA. Trimming removed 6 bases at V and 5 bases at J, with 19 bases between. The CDR3 DNA reads TGTGCCAGCAGTACGGCAGTTAAGGTGTTGGAGACCCAGTACTTC. Translating gives CASSTAVKVLETQYF.

The chain employs TRBV11-3 and TRBJ2-1; TRBD2 is a possible D gene (7 bases). The CDR3 contains 14 residues. Trimming removed 3 bases from V and 6 bases from J, with 12 bases in between. Germline V gives CDR1 SGHNT, CDR2 YENEEA. This CDR3 is CASSLRGGLNEQFF. As DNA, the CDR3 is TGTGCCAGCAGCTTGAGGGGGGGCCTCAATGAGCAGTTCTTC.

This clone has just one count. This chain uses TRBV29-1 with TRBJ2-7, with 7 bases lining up with TRBD1. The CDR3 covers 12 residues. The germline CDR1 and CDR2 sequences are SQVTM and ANQGSEA. V shed 6 bases and J 3 bases; nucleotides not matched to a gene: 5. The CDR3 loop is CSVETGNYEQYF. CDR3 bases: TGCAGCGTGGAGACAGGGAACTACGAGCAGTACTTC.

CDR3 sequence: CATSRGPSGTEAFF. The CDR3 DNA sequence: TGTGCCACCAGCAGAGGACCAAGTGGGACTGAAGCTTTCTTT. This chain uses TRBV15 with TRBJ1-1; D remains ambiguous. CDR1 and CDR2 from the germline V gene are LNHNV and YYDKDF (reference sequence). Trimming removed 1 base from V and 5 bases from J, with 11 bases in between. This CDR3 is built from 14 residues.

The chain carries TRBV5-1 and TRBJ2-5; TRBD2 matches 14 bases. Trimming removed 0 bases from V and 4 bases from J; junction bases left unmatched: 5. The CDR3 contains 17 residues. Germline CDR1 SGHRS, CDR2 YFSETQ. Here the CDR3 reads CASSLAATSGRVETQYF. CDR3 nucleotide sequence: TGCGCCAGCAGCTTGGCCGCGACTAGCGGGAGGGTAGAGACCCAGTACTTC.

This clone occurred once. This chain joins TRBV6-8 and TRBJ1-2, with a possible D match to TRBD1 (6 bases). The germline gives CDR1 MNHGY, CDR2 SAAAGT. Trimming removed 4 bases at V and 0 bases at J, with 15 bases between. The CDR3 runs 16 residues. The DNA for the CDR3 is TGTGCCAGCAGTTGGGGGTGGGGGCAAGCTAACTATGGCTACACCTTC. Translation gives CASSWGWGQANYGYTF.

J is TRBJ2-1 and V is TRBV11-3; 15 bases fit TRBD2. The V segment lost 5 bases and the J segment 6 bases; nucleotides outside the gene matches: 5. The CDR3 runs 16 residues. Per the germline V gene, CDR1 is SGHNT and CDR2 is YENEEA. CDR3 nucleotides: TGTGCCAGCAGCGGCCCGGGACTAGCGGGGGGCAATGAGCAGTTCTTC. Encoded protein: CASSGPGLAGGNEQFF.

J is TRBJ1-1 and V is TRBV23-1; D is possibly TRBD1 (5 bases). TRBV23-1 falls under the ORF class, with uncertain function. V was shortened by 6 bases and J by 6 bases, with 14 bases between the two germline ends. This CDR3 is built from 13 residues. CDR3 region: CASSIQVQAEAFF. CDR3 bases: TGCGCCAGCAGCATACAGGTTCAGGCTGAAGCTTTCTTT.

The gene calls are TRBV28 and TRBJ1-5, with 9 bases matching TRBD1. Germline CDR1 MDHEN, CDR2 SYDVKM. This CDR3 is 16 amino acids long. Trimming removed 2 bases from V and 5 bases from J; junction bases left unmatched: 7. CDR3 nucleotide sequence: TGTGCCAGCAGTTTAATCGGGACAGGGTTTTATCAGCCCCAGCATTTT. It is translated as CASSLIGTGFYQPQHF.

This clone was seen more than once but under ten times. The gene calls are TRBV19 and TRBJ2-5; possible D gene TRBD2, 6 bases. Trimming left V 5 bases short and J 4 bases short, with 20 bases between. Germline CDR1 is LNHDA and CDR2 is SQIVND (reference sequence). The CDR3 consists of 16 residues. The CDR3 here is CASSRGTGAIGETQYF. CDR3 nucleotides: TGTGCCAGTAGTCGGGGGACCGGGGCCATTGGAGAGACCCAGTACTTC. Full variable domain (remainder filled in from reference TRBV19 and TRBJ2-5): DGGITQSPKYLFRKEGQNVTLSCEQNLNHDAMYWYRQDPGQGLRLIYYSQIVNDFQKGDIAEGYSVSREKKESFPLTVTSAQKNPTAFYLCASSRGTGAIGETQYFGPGTRLLVL.

CDR3 sequence (DNA): TGCGCCAGCAGCTTCGACAGGGCATCTGGAAACACCATATATTTT. Translated: CASSFDRASGNTIYF. The rearrangement joins TRBV5-1 to TRBJ1-3; the match to TRBD1 covers 7 bases. CDR3 length: 15 residues. J was trimmed by 1 base and V by 2 bases; bases with no gene match: 3. Looked up from germline, CDR1 is SGHRS and CDR2 is YFSETQ.

The chain links TRBV11-3 to TRBJ2-3, with TRBD2 identical over 12 bases. The CDR3 covers 16 residues. With V trimmed by 5 bases and J by 4 bases, 7 bases remained unmatched. Germline lookup yields CDR1 SGHNT and CDR2 YENEEA. The CDR3, as DNA: TGTGCCAGCAGCGCTCTGACTAGCGGGAGTTCAGATACGCAGTATTTT. Protein product: CASSALTSGSSDTQYF.

This chain uses TRBV11-3 with TRBJ2-2; D is perhaps TRBD2 (6 bases). The V end was cut by 5 bases, the J end by 5 bases, with 18 bases between. The CDR3 loop spans 16 amino acids. In germline, CDR1 is SGHNT, CDR2 YENEEA. As DNA, the CDR3 is TGTGCCAGCAGCCCCTTCCGCGAGCGGGTGACCGGGGAGCTGTTTTTT. This sequence encodes CASSPFRERVTGELFF.